Shown below are 26 T cell receptor beta chains from a single sample sequenced in a study of T-cell memory formation after mild COVID-19. TCRdb reanalysed the 5' RACE reads using MiXCR and keeps one entry per CDR3 protein. The sample lists under 200,000 distinct CDR3 sequences, roughly a third seen once, with around 11% in the top ten. The sample comprised PBMCs or a T cell subset sorted from them (not recorded which). These receptors were obtained from an adult woman who had mild COVID-19 (a few samples of this study predate the infection). Cell type and time point are not known.

Only one count was recorded for this clonotype. This chain joins TRBV7-9 and TRBJ2-7, with TRBD2 matching 15 bases. The trim removed 4 bases at V and 0 bases at J, leaving 4 bases unmatched. The germline V gene encodes CDR1 SEHNR and CDR2 FQNEAQ (reference sequence). This CDR3 contains 17 residues. CDR3 loop: CASSYRTSGGDSYEQYF. CDR3 in DNA: TGTGCCAGCAGCTACCGGACTAGCGGGGGGGACTCCTACGAGCAGTACTTC.

The J gene is TRBJ2-3, the V gene TRBV6-5; 9 positions match TRBD2. The CDR3 totals 15 residues. CDR1 is MNHEY, CDR2 SVGAGI, per germline. With 4 bases clipped from V and 2 bases from J, the junction kept 4 bases outside the gene matches. The CDR3 loop is CASSSGGGATDTQYF. CDR3 in DNA: TGTGCCAGCAGTTCAGGCGGGGGGGCCACAGATACGCAGTATTTT.

This sequence joins TRBV19 and TRBJ2-1; D gene ambiguous. The germline V and J ends were trimmed by 6 bases and 4 bases, with 7 bases remaining between them. Germline CDR1 LNHDA, CDR2 SQIVND (reference sequence). The CDR3 covers 12 residues. This CDR3 is CASSTSYNEQFF. The DNA of the CDR3 is TGTGCCAGTAGCACTTCATACAATGAGCAGTTCTTC.

The chain combines TRBV7-2 with TRBJ2-1; 8 nucleotides agree with TRBD2. The germline CDR1 and CDR2 sequences are SGHTA and FQGNSA. J was trimmed by 1 base and V by 5 bases; bases with no gene match: 7. The CDR3 totals 16 residues. The CDR3 nucleotides read TGTGCCAGCAGCCCCCTTGGACTAGCTTCCTACAATGAGCAGTTCTTC. Protein sequence: CASSPLGLASYNEQFF.

Only a few counts were recorded for this clonotype. The rearrangement links TRBV7-9 to TRBJ2-3; maybe TRBD2 (6 bases). Trimming stripped 5 bases from V and 0 bases from J, with 12 bases between. The germline CDR1 and CDR2 sequences are SEHNR and FQNEAQ (reference sequence). The CDR3 has 15 residues. CDR3 coding DNA: TGTGCCAGCAGCGCCACCGGGACTAGCACAGATACGCAGTATTTT. Its translation is CASSATGTSTDTQYF.

The chain couples TRBV5-5 to TRBJ2-2; no clear D. CDR1 is SGHKS and CDR2 is YYEKEE in the germline V gene (reference sequence). The CDR3 length is 18 residues. V was shortened by 0 bases and J by 4 bases, with 19 bases between the two germline ends. CDR3 residues: CASSLVADLPVSTGELFF. The CDR3 nucleotides read TGTGCCAGCAGCTTGGTGGCGGACCTTCCAGTATCCACCGGGGAGCTGTTTTTT.

This clonotype was seen a handful of times. The chain couples TRBV12-3 or TRBV12-4 to TRBJ1-1, with 10 nucleotides matching TRBD1. This CDR3 is built from 17 residues. Trimming took 7 bases from V and 1 from J; bases not matched to a gene: 12. DNA of the CDR3: TGTGCCAGCATCTTCGGACAGGGGGGGAAAAGGAACACTGAAGCTTTCTTT. Translating gives CASIFGQGGKRNTEAFF.

This rearrangement joins TRBV29-1 to TRBJ2-1; D is tentatively TRBD1 or TRBD2 (7 bases each). V was clipped by 7 bases and J by 4 bases, with 17 bases between them. This CDR3 has 14 residues. Germline loops: CDR1 SQVTM, CDR2 ANQGSEA. CDR3 in DNA: TGCAGCGCGGGGAGGGGACAGATGTACAATGAGCAGTTCTTC. Translation: CSAGRGQMYNEQFF.

Worth noting for this clonotype: This clone may be a read error of a much larger clone one base away. The chain combines TRBV7-6 with TRBJ2-2; D unclear. This CDR3 comprises 12 residues. In germline, CDR1 is SGHVS, CDR2 FNYEAQ. DNA of the CDR3: TGTACCAGCAGCTTAACAACCGGGGAGCTGTTTTTT. Encoded protein: CTSSLTTGELFF.

The CDR3 region is CASSLEGRETQYF. CDR3 nucleotides: TGTGCCAGCAGCTTAGAAGGCAGGGAGACCCAGTACTTC. This chain joins TRBV7-8 and TRBJ2-5; no definite D call. The CDR3 consists of 13 residues. Trimming pared 1 base from V and 5 bases from J, leaving 8 bases between. Germline V gene data show CDR1 as SGHVS and CDR2 as FQNEAQ.

This clonotype was counted at least ten times. The V call is TRBV7-3, the J call TRBJ1-1; no reliable D call. The germline gives CDR1 SGHTA, CDR2 FQGTGA. This CDR3 is built from 14 residues. With 5 bases removed from V and 6 bases from J, the gap between germline ends came to 16 bases. The CDR3 coding sequence is TGTGCCAGCAGCCCCGGCCCAGGTGGCGCTGAAGCTTTCTTT. Amino acids: CASSPGPGGAEAFF.

This sequence joins TRBV9 and TRBJ2-5; TRBD1 agrees at 7 bases. Trimming removed 0 bases from V and 4 bases from J; junction bases left unmatched: 3. In germline, CDR1 is SGDLS, CDR2 YYNGEE. The CDR3 contains 14 residues. In nucleotides, the CDR3 is TGTGCCAGCAGCGTAGCGAACAGGGGAGAGACCCAGTACTTC. Protein sequence: CASSVANRGETQYF.

The chain employs TRBV10-3 and TRBJ1-1; tentative D call: TRBD1 (5 bases). Germline loops: CDR1 ENHRY, CDR2 SYGVKD. The CDR3 runs to 13 residues. The V end was cut by 10 bases, the J end by 5 bases, with 17 bases between. CDR3 in DNA: TGTGCCACCAATCAGGGAGCTGAAACTGAAGCTTTCTTT. Protein sequence: CATNQGAETEAFF.

This chain joins TRBV12-3 or TRBV12-4 and TRBJ2-1, with TRBD2 matching over 7 bases. The CDR3 loop spans 16 amino acids. Trimming removed 6 bases from V and 1 base from J; junction bases left unmatched: 9. Written as DNA, the CDR3 is TGTGCCAGCAGCCCCGTCAAAGCGGGGTCCTACAATGAGCAGTTCTTC. Translated: CASSPVKAGSYNEQFF.

This chain uses TRBV24-1 with TRBJ2-4; the match to TRBD2 covers 14 bases. CDR3 length: 17 amino acids. The V segment lost 3 bases and the J segment 7 bases; nucleotides outside the gene matches: 7. Germline V gives CDR1 KGHDR, CDR2 SFDVKD. CDR3 DNA sequence: TGTGCCACCAGTGATGGACTAGCGGGGGGTCCTGGGAACATTCAGTACTTC. Translation gives CATSDGLAGGPGNIQYF.

This chain joins TRBV19 and TRBJ2-7; 8 nucleotides agree with TRBD1. The CDR3 runs 14 residues. Germline V gives CDR1 LNHDA, CDR2 SQIVND (reference sequence). Trimming removed 8 bases from V and 5 bases from J; junction bases left unmatched: 11. The CDR3 is CASSDREGRDEQYF. CDR3 bases: TGTGCCAGTTCGGACAGGGAAGGTCGGGACGAGCAGTACTTC.

This clonotype occurred a few times. An end of the junction differs from the germline gene, which may be a read error. This chain uses TRBV7-6 with TRBJ2-5, with 8 bases lining up with TRBD2. The CDR3 length is 14 residues. From germline, CDR1 is SGHVS and CDR2 FNYEAQ. This CDR3 reads CASSLAGAQETQYF. In nucleotides, the CDR3 is TGTGCCAGCAGCCTAGCGGGTGCGCAAGAGACCCAGTACTTC.

This clonotype has more than one count but fewer than ten. The chain employs TRBV5-5 and TRBJ1-2; 12 bases match TRBD1. The CDR3 is made up of 18 amino acids. The junction had 9 bases not matched to a gene; V was cut back by 0 bases and J by 3 bases. Germline-derived CDR1 and CDR2 are SGHKS and YYEKEE (reference sequence). In DNA, the CDR3 is TGTGCCAGCAGCTTGGATCTGGGACAGGGGGCGGAGGACTATGGCTACACCTTC. This sequence encodes CASSLDLGQGAEDYGYTF.

This chain connects TRBV4-3 to TRBJ1-1; TRBD1 aligns across 10 bases. The germline gives CDR1 LGHNA, CDR2 YSLEER. J gave up 8 bases and V 0 bases, and 6 bases lay outside the gene matches. The CDR3 extends over 15 amino acids. For the CDR3, the DNA is TGCGCCAGCAGCCAAGATTATGGACAGGGGGTAGAAGCTTTCTTT. Protein: CASSQDYGQGVEAFF.

This chain uses TRBV9 with TRBJ2-3, with D perhaps assigned TRBD1 or TRBD2 (5 bases each). The V end was cut by 3 bases, the J end by 0 bases, with 14 bases between. CDR1 is SGDLS, CDR2 YYNGEE, per germline. The length of the CDR3 is 16 residues. The CDR3 nucleotides are TGTGCCAGCAGCGCAGCTGGGGGAACTAGCACAGATACGCAGTATTTT. Its translation is CASSAAGGTSTDTQYF. Looking up the rest from reference TRBV9 and TRBJ2-3 gives the full variable domain: DSGVTQTPKHLITATGQRVTLRCSPRSGDLSVYWYQQSLDQGLQFLIQYYNGEERAKGNILERFSAQQFPDLHSELNLSSLELGDSALYFCASSAAGGTSTDTQYFGPGTRLTVL.

The chain is built from TRBV5-5 and TRBJ2-5; 8 bases align to TRBD2. This CDR3 is built from 15 residues. J gave up 3 bases and V 3 bases, and 7 bases lay outside the gene matches. Germline V gene lookup returns CDR1 SGHKS and CDR2 YYEKEE (reference sequence). The CDR3 nucleotides are TGTGCCAGCAGCTCCCCGCCAGCGGGGGAAGAGACCCAGTACTTC. Translating it yields CASSSPPAGEETQYF. Drawing the rest from reference TRBV5-5 and TRBJ2-5, the complete variable domain is DAGVTQSPTHLIKTRGQQVTLRCSPISGHKSVSWYQQVLGQGPQFIFQYYEKEERGRGNFPDRFSARQFPNYSSELNVNALLLGDSALYLCASSSPPAGEETQYFGPGTRLLVL.

V usage is TRBV25-1 and J usage is TRBJ2-2, with D possibly TRBD2 on 6 matching bases. This CDR3 has 16 amino acids. Germline V CDR1 and CDR2: MGHDK, SYGVNS. Deletions cut 3 bases from V and 5 bases from J, with 16 bases between. The CDR3 spells CASSEEEGFETGELFF. The CDR3 DNA is TGTGCCAGCAGTGAGGAGGAGGGGTTCGAGACCGGGGAGCTGTTTTTT.

This clonotype was seen a few times. This sequence joins TRBV20-1 and TRBJ2-2, with D perhaps TRBD1 (6 bases). Germline lookup yields CDR1 DFQATT and CDR2 SNEGSKA (reference sequence). Trimming took 6 bases from V and 3 from J, leaving 17 bases between them. This CDR3 region has 15 residues. Here the CDR3 DNA reads TGCAGTGCAGGTGGACAGAGGTGGGACACCGGGGAGCTGTTTTTT. Protein product: CSAGGQRWDTGELFF.

This clonotype was seen only a few times. This chain connects TRBV24-1 to TRBJ2-3; TRBD1 matches 7 bases. Unmatched junction bases numbered 7, after V lost 3 bases and J lost 2 bases. The CDR3 loop spans 16 amino acids. Germline V lookup: CDR1 KGHDR, CDR2 SFDVKD. The DNA of the CDR3 is TGTGCCACCAGTGATCCCGGGCAGGGGGACACAGATACGCAGTATTTT. This codes for CATSDPGQGDTDTQYF.

This clonotype was found a few times. This chain links TRBV6-1 with TRBJ2-3; 14 bases agree with TRBD2. The CDR3 runs 16 residues. The germline gives CDR1 MNHNS, CDR2 SASEGT. Trimming took 1 base from V and 4 from J; bases not matched to a gene: 1. CDR3 sequence reads: CASSEGLAGGPDTQYF. CDR3 sequence (DNA): TGTGCCAGCAGTGAAGGACTAGCGGGGGGGCCAGATACGCAGTATTTT.

The table lists this clonotype with a few counts. V usage is TRBV4-1 and J usage is TRBJ1-5; D is ambiguous. The germline CDR1 and CDR2 sequences are MGHRA and YSYEKL. Trimming cost V 3 bases and J 5 bases, with 14 bases left between them. This CDR3 is built from 15 residues. CDR3 residues: CASSQAWSVYQPQHF. DNA for the CDR3: TGCGCCAGCAGCCAGGCTTGGTCGGTGTATCAGCCCCAGCATTTT.